This is a list of T cell receptor beta chains from one sample in a study of regulatory T cells in long-lasting Graves disease. TCRdb recomputed calls from the multiplex PCR reads with MiXCR, one row per CDR3 protein. In the table there are a few hundred thousand distinct CDR3 sequences, about a quarter of which are singletons. The sequenced sample was peripheral blood mononuclear cells (PBMCs), obtained when the disease was refractory, from a patient treated with antithyroid drugs. These receptors all stem from a female donor with Graves disease. Both conserved end residues are part of each CDR3. Each record gives: D gene, CDR3 length, V gene, J gene, clone size, CDR3 protein, CDR3 DNA. The D gene is left open where the match is weak. Expanded clones are given a class, and other clones once, few, many or no size at all.

-,13,TRBV2,TRBJ1-1,few,CASKIGEGTEAFF,TGTGCCAGCAAAATAGGGGAGGGAACTGAAGCTTTCTTT
-,14,TRBV19,TRBJ2-5,few,CASTLAGTQETQYF,TGTGCCAGTACCCTCGCAGGGACCCAAGAGACCCAGTACTTC
-,15,TRBV30,TRBJ2-7,-,CAWSVWSRPSYEQYF,TGTGCCTGGAGTGTATGGAGTCGGCCTTCCTACGAGCAGTACTTC
-,17,TRBV10-3,TRBJ1-1,few,CAISNGNSRLTNTEAFF,TGTGCCATCAGCAACGGGAATTCAAGGTTGACGAACACTGAAGCTTTCTTT
-,15,TRBV28,TRBJ2-7,many,CASSPAGRAPYEQYF,TGTGCCAGCAGTCCCGCCGGCAGGGCTCCCTACGAGCAGTACTTC
TRBD1,15,TRBV9,TRBJ1-1,-,CASSVLGQGAAEAFF,TGTGCCAGCAGCGTCCTCGGACAGGGGGCCGCTGAAGCTTTCTTT
-,12,TRBV19,TRBJ2-7,few,CATSNREHEQYF,TGTGCCACCTCGAACAGGGAACACGAGCAGTACTTC
TRBD1,13,TRBV7-9,TRBJ2-7,-,CASSLPGGGEQYF,TGTGCCAGCAGCTTACCAGGGGGCGGGGAGCAGTACTTC
TRBD1,15,TRBV27,TRBJ1-4,few,CASSIDRGPNEKLFF,TGTGCCAGCAGTATCGACAGGGGCCCTAATGAAAAACTGTTTTTT
-,14,TRBV14,TRBJ1-1,few,CASSQVMGDTEAFF,TGTGCCAGCAGCCAAGTTATGGGAGACACTGAAGCTTTCTTT
-,15,TRBV3-1,TRBJ1-2,few,CASSQWAGSEGGYTF,TGTGCCAGCAGCCAATGGGCAGGGTCGGAAGGTGGCTACACCTTC
TRBD1,14,TRBV12-3/TRBV12-4,TRBJ2-7,-,CASRTGQGSYEQYF,TGTGCCAGCAGGACAGGACAGGGTTCCTACGAGCAGTACTTC
-,15,TRBV7-2,TRBJ2-7,many,CASSLTSGSSAEQYF,TGTGCCAGCAGCTTAACCTCAGGGTCTAGCGCCGAGCAGTACTTC
-,15,TRBV19,TRBJ1-5,few,CASSTVGHGNQPQHF,TGTGCCAGTAGCACCGTAGGCCACGGCAATCAGCCCCAGCATTTT
-,15,TRBV6-5,TRBJ1-1,-,CASSYVDSKGTEAFF,TGTGCCAGCAGTTACGTCGACTCAAAGGGCACTGAAGCTTTCTTT
-,16,TRBV20-1,TRBJ1-5,-,CSALTTGVLGNQPQHF,TGCAGTGCCCTTACCACGGGTGTCCTTGGCAATCAGCCCCAGCATTTT
TRBD2,17,TRBV5-1,TRBJ2-2,-,CASRSGLAGLGAGELFF,TGCGCCAGCAGATCGGGACTAGCGGGCCTTGGGGCCGGGGAGCTGTTTTTT